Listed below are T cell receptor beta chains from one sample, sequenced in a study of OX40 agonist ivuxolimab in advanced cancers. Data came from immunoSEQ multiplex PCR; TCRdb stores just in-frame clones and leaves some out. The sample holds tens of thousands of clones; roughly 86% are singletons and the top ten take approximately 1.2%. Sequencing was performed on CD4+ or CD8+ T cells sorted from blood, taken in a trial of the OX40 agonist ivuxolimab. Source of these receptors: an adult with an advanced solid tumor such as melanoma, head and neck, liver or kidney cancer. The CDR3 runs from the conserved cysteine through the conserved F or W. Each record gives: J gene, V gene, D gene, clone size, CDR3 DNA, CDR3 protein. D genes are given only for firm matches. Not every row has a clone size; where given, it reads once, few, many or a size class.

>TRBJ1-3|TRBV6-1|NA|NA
TGTGCCAGCATGGGGTACTCTGGAAACACCATATATTTT
CASMGYSGNTIYF
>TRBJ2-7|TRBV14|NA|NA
TGTGCCAGCAGCCAAGCCAGCGGGTTCAGCTCCTACGAGCAGTACTTC
CASSQASGFSSYEQYF
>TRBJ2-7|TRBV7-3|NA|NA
TGTGCCAGCAGCCCCGTTTCACAGGCTTCCTACGAGCAGTACTTC
CASSPVSQASYEQYF
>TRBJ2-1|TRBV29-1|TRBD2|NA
TGCAGCGTTGAAAGAGGACTAGCGACAAATGAGCAGTTCTTC
CSVERGLATNEQFF
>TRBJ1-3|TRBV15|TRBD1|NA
TGTGCCACCAGCAGAGAATTGAGGACAGGGAGCTCTGGAAACACCATATATTTT
CATSRELRTGSSGNTIYF
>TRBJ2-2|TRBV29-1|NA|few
TGCAGCGTTGAAGATCGAAGTCATACCGGGGAGCTGTTTTTT
CSVEDRSHTGELFF
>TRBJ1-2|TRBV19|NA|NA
TGTGCCAGTAGTATAGGGACACGGAACTATGGCTACACCTTC
CASSIGTRNYGYTF
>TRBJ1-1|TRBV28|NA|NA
TGTGCCAGCGGGGGTACCGGGACTTTGAACACTGAAGCTTTCTTT
CASGGTGTLNTEAFF
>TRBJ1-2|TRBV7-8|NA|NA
TGTGCCAGCAGCTTAGCGGTAGACTATGGCTACACCTTC
CASSLAVDYGYTF
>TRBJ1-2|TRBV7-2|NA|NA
TGTGCCAGCAGCCCGGACGGACAGAGCTATGGCTACACCTTC
CASSPDGQSYGYTF
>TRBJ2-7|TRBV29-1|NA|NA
TGCAGCGTTGAGCTGGTAGGGGCAGGCGAGCAGTACTTC
CSVELVGAGEQYF